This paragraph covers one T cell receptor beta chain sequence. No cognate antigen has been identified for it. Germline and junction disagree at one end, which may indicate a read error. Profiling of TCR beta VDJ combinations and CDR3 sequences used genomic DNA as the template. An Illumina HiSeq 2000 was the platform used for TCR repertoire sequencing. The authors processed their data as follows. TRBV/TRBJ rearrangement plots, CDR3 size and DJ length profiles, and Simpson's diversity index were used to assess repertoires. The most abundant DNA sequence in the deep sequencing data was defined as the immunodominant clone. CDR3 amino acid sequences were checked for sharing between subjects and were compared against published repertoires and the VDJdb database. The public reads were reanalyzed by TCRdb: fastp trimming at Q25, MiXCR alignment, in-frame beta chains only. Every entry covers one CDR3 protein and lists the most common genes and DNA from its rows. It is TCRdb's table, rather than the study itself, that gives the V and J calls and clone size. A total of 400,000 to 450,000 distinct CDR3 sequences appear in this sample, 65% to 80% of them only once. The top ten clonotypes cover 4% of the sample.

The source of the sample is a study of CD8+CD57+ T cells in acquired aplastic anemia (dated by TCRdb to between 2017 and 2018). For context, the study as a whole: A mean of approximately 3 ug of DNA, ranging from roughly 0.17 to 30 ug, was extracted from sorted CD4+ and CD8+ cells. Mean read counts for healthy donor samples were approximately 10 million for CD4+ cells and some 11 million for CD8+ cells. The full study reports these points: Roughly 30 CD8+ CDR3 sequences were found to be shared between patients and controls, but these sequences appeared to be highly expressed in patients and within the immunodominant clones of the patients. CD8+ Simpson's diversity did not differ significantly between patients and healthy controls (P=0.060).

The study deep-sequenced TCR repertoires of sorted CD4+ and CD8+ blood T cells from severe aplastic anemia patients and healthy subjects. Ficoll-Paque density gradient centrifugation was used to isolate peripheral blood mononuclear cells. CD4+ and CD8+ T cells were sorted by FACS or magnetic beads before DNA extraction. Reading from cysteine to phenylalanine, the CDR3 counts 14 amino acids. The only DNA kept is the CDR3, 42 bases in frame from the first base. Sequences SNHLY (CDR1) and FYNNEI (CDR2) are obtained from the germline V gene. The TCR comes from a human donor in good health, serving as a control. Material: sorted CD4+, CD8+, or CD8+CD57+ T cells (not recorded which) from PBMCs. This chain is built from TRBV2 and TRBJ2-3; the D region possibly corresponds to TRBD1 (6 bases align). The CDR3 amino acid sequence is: CASSAAQGRDTHNF. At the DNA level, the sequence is TGTGCCAGCAGTGCCGCACAGGGAAGAGATACGCACAATTTT.